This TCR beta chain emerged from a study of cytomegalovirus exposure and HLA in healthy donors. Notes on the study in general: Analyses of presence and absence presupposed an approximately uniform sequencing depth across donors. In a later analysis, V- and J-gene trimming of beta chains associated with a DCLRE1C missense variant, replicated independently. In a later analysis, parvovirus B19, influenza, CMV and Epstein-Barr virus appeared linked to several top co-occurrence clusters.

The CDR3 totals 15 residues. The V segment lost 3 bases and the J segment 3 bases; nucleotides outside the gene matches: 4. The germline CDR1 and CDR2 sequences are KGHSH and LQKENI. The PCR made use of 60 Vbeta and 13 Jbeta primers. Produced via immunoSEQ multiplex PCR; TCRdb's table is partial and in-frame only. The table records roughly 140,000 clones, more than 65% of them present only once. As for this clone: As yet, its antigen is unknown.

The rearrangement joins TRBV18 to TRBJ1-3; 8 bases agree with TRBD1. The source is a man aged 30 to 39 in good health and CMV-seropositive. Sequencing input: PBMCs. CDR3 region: CASSPDRGVGNTIYF. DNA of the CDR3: TGTGCCAGCTCACCTGACAGGGGCGTTGGAAACACCATATATTTT.